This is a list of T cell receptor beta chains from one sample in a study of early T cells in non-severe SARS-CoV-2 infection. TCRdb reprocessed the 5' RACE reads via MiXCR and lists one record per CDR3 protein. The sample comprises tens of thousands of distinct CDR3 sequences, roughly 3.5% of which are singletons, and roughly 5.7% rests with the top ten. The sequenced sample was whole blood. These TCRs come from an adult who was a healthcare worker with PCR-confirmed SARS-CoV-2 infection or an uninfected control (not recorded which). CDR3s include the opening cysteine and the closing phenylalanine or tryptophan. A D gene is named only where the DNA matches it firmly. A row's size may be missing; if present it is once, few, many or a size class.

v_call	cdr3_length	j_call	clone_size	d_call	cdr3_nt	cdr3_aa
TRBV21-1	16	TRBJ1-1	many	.	TGTGCCAGCAGCAAAAGGGCCGCCGGTCACGGCACTGAAGCTTTCTTT	CASSKRAAGHGTEAFF
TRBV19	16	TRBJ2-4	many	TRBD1	TGTGCCAGTAGTGCCGGGACAGGGAGAGCCAAAAACATTCAGTACTTC	CASSAGTGRAKNIQYF
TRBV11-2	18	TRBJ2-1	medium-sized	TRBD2	TGTGCCAGCAGCTTCCGCCTAGCGGGAGCCCGAGGGTACAATGAGCAGTTCTTC	CASSFRLAGARGYNEQFF
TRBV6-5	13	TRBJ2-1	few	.	TGTGCCAGCAGTACGACGGATTACAATGAGCAGTTCTTC	CASSTTDYNEQFF
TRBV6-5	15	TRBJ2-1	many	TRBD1	TGTGCCAGCAGTTACAGCGGGACAGGGTACAATGAGCAGTTCTTC	CASSYSGTGYNEQFF
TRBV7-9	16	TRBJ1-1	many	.	TGTGCCAGCAGCTTACGTCAAGGGGTATTGAACACTGAAGCTTTCTTT	CASSLRQGVLNTEAFF
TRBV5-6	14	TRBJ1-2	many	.	TGTGCCAGCAGCCCGACAGTATCTAACTATGGCTACACCTTC	CASSPTVSNYGYTF
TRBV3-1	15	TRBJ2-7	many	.	TGTGCCAGCAGCCAAGAAGGCAGAATCTCCTACGAGCAGTACTTC	CASSQEGRISYEQYF
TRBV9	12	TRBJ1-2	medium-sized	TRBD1	TGTGCCAGCCACACAGGGGGAGAAGGCTACACCTTC	CASHTGGEGYTF
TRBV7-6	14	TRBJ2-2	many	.	TGTGCCAGCAGCCCCGAGACTATAACCGGGGAGCTGTTTTTT	CASSPETITGELFF
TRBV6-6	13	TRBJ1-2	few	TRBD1	TGTGCCAGCAGTCCTACAGGGGACTATGGCTACACCTTC	CASSPTGDYGYTF
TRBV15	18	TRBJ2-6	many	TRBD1	TGTGCCACCAGCGAGTGGACAGGTGGGACCTCTGGGGCCAACGTCCTGATTTTC	CATSEWTGGTSGANVLIF
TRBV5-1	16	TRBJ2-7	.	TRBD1	TGCGCCAGCAGCTTGGCGATCGGGACAGGGGAGGAGGAGCAGTACTTC	CASSLAIGTGEEEQYF
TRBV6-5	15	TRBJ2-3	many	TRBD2	TGTGCCAGCAGTTGGACTAGCGGCCCCACAGATACGCAGTATTTT	CASSWTSGPTDTQYF
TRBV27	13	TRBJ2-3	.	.	TGTGCCAGCAGTGGGGTAGGGGCAGATACGCAGTATTTT	CASSGVGADTQYF
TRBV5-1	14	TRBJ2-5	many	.	TGCGCCAGCAGCTTGGTTCCGGGGAAAGAGACCCAGTACTTC	CASSLVPGKETQYF
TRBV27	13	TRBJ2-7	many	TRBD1	TGTGCCAGCAGGGGACAGGGATTGGGTGAGCAGTACTTC	CASRGQGLGEQYF
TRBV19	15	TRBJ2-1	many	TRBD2	TGTGCCAGTAGTGGGAGTAGCGGGAACTACAATGAGCAGTTCTTC	CASSGSSGNYNEQFF
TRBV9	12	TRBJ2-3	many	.	TGTGCCAGCAGCGTAGAGCCCAATACGCAGTATTTT	CASSVEPNTQYF
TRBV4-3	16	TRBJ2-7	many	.	TGCGCCAGCAGCCAAGATGTCAAAGCGGGTCCCTACGAGCAGTACTTC	CASSQDVKAGPYEQYF
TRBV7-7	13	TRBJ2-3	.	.	TGTGCTAGCAGCGCAGGGAGCACAGATACGCAGTATTTT	CASSAGSTDTQYF
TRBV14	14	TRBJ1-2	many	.	TGTGCCAGCAGCCAAGGACAGCAAGCTTATGGCTACACCTTC	CASSQGQQAYGYTF
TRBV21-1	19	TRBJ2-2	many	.	TGTGCCAGCAGCAAAGGTCGGGCGGGATATTTTCCGAACACCGGGGAGCTGTTTTTT	CASSKGRAGYFPNTGELFF
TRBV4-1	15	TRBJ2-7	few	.	TGCGCCAGCAGCCAAGGGCGGGACGGTTCCTACGAGCAGTACTTC	CASSQGRDGSYEQYF
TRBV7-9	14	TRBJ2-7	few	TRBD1	TGTGCCAGCCGTCCCGGGACAGGGCAAATTGAGCAGTACTTC	CASRPGTGQIEQYF
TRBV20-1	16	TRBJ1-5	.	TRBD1	TGCAGTGCTAGAGATACAGGGGGCGGCGGCAATCAGCCCCAGCATTTT	CSARDTGGGGNQPQHF